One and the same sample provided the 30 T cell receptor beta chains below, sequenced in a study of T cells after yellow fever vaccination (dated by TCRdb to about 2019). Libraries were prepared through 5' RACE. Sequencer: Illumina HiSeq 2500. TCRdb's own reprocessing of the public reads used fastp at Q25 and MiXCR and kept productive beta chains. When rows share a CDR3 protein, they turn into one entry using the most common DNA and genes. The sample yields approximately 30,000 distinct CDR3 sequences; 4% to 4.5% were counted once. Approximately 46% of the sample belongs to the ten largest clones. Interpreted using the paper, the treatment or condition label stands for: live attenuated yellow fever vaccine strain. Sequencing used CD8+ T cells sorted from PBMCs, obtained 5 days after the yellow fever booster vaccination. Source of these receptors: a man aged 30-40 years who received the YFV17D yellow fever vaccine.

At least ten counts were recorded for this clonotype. DNA of the CDR3: TGTGCCAGCAGCCGTGGGCCCGATACTTACGAGCAGTACTTC. Encoded protein: CASSRGPDTYEQYF. The chain employs TRBV7-2 and TRBJ2-7, with D unresolved. The CDR3 sequence is 14 residues long. Germline assignment: CDR1 SGHTA and CDR2 FQGNSA. Trimming cost V 5 bases and J 4 bases, with 15 bases left between them. Supplemented by reference TRBV7-2 and TRBJ2-7, the full variable domain reads GAGVSQSPSNKVTEKGKDVELRCDPISGHTALYWYRQSLGQGLEFLIYFQGNSAPDKSGLPSDRFSAERTGGSVSTLTIQRTQQEDSAVYLCASSRGPDTYEQYFGPGTRLTVT.

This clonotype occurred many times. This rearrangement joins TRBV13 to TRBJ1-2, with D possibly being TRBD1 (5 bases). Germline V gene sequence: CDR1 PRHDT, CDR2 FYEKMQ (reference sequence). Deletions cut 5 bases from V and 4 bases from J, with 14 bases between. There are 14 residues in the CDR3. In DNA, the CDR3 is TGTGCCAGCAGCCCCGGGGGGGGATCCTATGGCTACACCTTC. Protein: CASSPGGGSYGYTF.

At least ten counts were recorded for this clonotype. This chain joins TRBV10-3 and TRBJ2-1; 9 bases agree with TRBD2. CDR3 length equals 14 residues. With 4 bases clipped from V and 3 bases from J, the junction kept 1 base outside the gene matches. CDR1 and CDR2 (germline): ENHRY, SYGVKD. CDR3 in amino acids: CAISGLADYNEQFF. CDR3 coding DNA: TGTGCCATCAGTGGACTAGCGGACTACAATGAGCAGTTCTTC.

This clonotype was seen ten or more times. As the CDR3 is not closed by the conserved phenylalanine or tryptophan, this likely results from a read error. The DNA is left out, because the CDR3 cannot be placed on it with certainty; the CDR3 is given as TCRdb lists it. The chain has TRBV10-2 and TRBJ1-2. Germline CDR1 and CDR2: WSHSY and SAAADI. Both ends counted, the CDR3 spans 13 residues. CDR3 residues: CASRGTLGLLSCA.

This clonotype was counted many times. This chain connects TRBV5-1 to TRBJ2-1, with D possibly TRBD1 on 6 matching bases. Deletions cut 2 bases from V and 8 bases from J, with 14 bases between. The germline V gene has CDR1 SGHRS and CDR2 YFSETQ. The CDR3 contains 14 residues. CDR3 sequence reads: CASSLLTGFDEQFF. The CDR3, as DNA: TGCGCCAGCAGCTTATTAACAGGGTTCGATGAGCAGTTCTTC.

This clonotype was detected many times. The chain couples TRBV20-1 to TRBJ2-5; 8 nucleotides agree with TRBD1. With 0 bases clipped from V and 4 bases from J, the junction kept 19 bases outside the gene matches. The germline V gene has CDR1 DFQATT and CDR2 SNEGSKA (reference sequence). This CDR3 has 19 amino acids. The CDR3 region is CSARDLTAFLGQGRETQYF. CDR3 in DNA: TGCAGTGCTAGAGATCTCACCGCCTTTCTCGGACAGGGAAGAGAGACCCAGTACTTC.

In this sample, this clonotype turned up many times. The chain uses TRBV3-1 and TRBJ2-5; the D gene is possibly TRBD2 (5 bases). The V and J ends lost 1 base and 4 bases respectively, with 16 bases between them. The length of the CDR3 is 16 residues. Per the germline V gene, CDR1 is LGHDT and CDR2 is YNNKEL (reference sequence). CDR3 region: CASSQGFGEYGETQYF. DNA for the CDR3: TGTGCCAGCAGCCAAGGATTCGGGGAATACGGAGAGACCCAGTACTTC.

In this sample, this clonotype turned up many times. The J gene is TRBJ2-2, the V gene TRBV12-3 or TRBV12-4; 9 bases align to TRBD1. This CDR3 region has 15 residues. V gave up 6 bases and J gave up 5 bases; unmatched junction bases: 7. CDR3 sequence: CASRATGGVTGELFF. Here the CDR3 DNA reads TGTGCCAGCAGGGCCACAGGGGGCGTAACCGGGGAGCTGTTTTTT.

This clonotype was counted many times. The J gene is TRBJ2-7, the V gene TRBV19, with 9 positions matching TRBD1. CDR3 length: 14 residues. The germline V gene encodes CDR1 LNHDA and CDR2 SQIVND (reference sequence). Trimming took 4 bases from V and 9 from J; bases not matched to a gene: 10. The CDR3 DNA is TGTGCCAGTAGTACCGGGACAGGGATCGGTGTGCAGTACTTC. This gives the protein CASSTGTGIGVQYF. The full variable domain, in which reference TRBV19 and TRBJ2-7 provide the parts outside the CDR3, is DGGITQSPKYLFRKEGQNVTLSCEQNLNHDAMYWYRQDPGQGLRLIYYSQIVNDFQKGDIAEGYSVSREKKESFPLTVTSAQKNPTAFYLCASSTGTGIGVQYFGPGTRLTVT.

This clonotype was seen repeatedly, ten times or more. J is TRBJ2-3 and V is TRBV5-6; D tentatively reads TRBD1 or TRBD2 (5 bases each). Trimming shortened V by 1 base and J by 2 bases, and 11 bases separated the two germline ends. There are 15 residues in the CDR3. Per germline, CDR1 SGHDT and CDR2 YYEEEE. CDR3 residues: CASSLQGAPTDTQYF. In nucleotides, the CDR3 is TGTGCCAGCAGCTTGCAGGGAGCACCCACAGATACGCAGTATTTT.

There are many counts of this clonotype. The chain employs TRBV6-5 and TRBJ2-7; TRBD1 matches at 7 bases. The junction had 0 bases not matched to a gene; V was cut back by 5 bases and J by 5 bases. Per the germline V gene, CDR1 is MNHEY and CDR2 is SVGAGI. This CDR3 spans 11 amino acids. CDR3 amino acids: CASSQGDEQYF. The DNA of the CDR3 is TGTGCCAGCAGTCAGGGGGACGAGCAGTACTTC.

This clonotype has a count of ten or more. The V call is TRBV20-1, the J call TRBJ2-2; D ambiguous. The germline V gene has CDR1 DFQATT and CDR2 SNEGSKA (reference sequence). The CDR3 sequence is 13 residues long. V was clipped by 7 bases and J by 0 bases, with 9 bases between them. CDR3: CSVRAPNTGELFF. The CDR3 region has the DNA TGCAGTGTCCGGGCTCCGAACACCGGGGAGCTGTTTTTT.

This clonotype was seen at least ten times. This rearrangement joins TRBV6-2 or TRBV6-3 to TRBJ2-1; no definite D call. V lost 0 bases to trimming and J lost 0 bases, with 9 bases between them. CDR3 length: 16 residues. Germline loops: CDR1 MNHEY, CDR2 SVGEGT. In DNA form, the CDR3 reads TGTGCCAGCAGTTACTCCTTCGTCAGCTCCTACAATGAGCAGTTCTTC. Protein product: CASSYSFVSSYNEQFF.

The CDR3 nucleotides are TGTGCCAGCAGCTTAGGCTCGACCACCTACAATGAGCAGTTCTTC. It translates to CASSLGSTTYNEQFF. The chain employs TRBV7-2 and TRBJ2-1; D uncertain. Germline CDR1 and CDR2: SGHTA and FQGNSA. Trimming removed 1 base at V and 2 bases at J, with 9 bases between. This CDR3 contains 15 residues.

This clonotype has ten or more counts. CDR3 loop: CASSAGTATFEKLFF. DNA for the CDR3: TGTGCCAGCAGCGCCGGGACAGCTACCTTTGAAAAACTGTTTTTT. V and J are TRBV5-6 and TRBJ1-4; the match to TRBD1 covers 7 bases. With 4 bases clipped from V and 7 bases from J, the junction kept 10 bases outside the gene matches. This CDR3 has 15 amino acids. The germline V gene has CDR1 SGHDT and CDR2 YYEEEE.

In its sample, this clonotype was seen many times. Here the CDR3 reads CASTRTGVQQETQYF. The CDR3 bases are TGTGCCAGCACCAGGACAGGGGTTCAGCAAGAGACCCAGTACTTC. The rearrangement links TRBV28 to TRBJ2-5, with 9 bases matching TRBD1. Germline CDR1 is MDHEN and CDR2 is SYDVKM. The CDR3 consists of 15 residues. The V and J ends lost 7 bases and 2 bases, in that order; junction bases with no gene match: 8. The full variable domain, with the rest looked up from reference TRBV28 and TRBJ2-5, is DVKVTQSSRYLVKRTGEKVFLECVQDMDHENMFWYRQDPGLGLRLIYFSYDVKMKEKGDIPEGYSVSREKKERFSLILESASTNQTSMYLCASTRTGVQQETQYFGPGTRLLVL.

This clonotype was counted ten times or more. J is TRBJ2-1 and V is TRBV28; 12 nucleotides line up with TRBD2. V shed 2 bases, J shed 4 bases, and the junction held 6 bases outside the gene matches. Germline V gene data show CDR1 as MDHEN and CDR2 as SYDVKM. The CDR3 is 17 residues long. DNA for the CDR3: TGTGCCAGCAGTTTAGTCAGTCTAGCGGGAGGGTACAATGAGCAGTTCTTC. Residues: CASSLVSLAGGYNEQFF.

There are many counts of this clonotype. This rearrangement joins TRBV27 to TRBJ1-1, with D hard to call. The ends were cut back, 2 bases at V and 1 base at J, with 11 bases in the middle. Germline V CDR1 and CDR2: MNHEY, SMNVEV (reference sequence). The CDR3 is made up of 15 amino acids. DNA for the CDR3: TGTGCCAGCAGTTTACGCGGGCGGCAGAACACTGAAGCTTTCTTT. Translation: CASSLRGRQNTEAFF.

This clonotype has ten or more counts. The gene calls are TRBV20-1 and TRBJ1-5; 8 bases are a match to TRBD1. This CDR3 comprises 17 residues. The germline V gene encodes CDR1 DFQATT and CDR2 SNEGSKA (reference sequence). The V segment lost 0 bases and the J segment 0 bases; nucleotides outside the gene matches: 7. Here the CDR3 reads CSARDRDRMYSNQPQHF. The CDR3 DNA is TGCAGTGCTAGAGATAGGGACAGGATGTATAGCAATCAGCCCCAGCATTTT.

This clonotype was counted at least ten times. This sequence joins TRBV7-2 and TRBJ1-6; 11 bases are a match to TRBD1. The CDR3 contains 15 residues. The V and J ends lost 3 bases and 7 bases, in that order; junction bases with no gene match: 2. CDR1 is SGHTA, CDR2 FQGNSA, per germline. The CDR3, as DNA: TGTGCCAGCAGCTTGGGACAGGGGGGGAATTCACCCCTCCACTTT. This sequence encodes CASSLGQGGNSPLHF.

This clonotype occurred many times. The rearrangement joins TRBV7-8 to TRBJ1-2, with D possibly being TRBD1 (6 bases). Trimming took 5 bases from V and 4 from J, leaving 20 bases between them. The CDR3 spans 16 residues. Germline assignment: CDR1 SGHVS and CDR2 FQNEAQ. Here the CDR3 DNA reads TGTGCCAGCAGCCGATTAGCCGACCCAGGGGTCTATGGCTACACCTTC. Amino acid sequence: CASSRLADPGVYGYTF.

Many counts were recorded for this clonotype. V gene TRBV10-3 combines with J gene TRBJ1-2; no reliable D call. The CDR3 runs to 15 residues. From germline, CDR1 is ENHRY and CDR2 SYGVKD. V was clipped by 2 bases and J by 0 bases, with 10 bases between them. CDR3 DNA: TGTGCCATCAGTGAGGGGCAGGCTGCTAACTATGGCTACACCTTC. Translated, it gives CAISEGQAANYGYTF.

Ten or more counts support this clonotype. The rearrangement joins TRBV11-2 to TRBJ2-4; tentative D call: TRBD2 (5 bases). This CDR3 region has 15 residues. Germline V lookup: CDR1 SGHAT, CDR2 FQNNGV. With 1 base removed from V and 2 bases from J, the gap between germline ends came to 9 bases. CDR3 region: CASSLAGNPKNIQYF. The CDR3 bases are TGTGCCAGCAGCTTAGCGGGAAATCCCAAAAACATTCAGTACTTC.

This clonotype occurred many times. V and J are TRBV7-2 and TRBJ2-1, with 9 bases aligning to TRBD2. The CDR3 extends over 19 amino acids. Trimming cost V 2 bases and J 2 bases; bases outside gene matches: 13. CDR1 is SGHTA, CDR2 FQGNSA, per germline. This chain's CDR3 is CASSLPPQASGNTYNEQFF. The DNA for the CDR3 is TGTGCCAGCAGCTTACCTCCCCAGGCTAGCGGGAATACCTACAATGAGCAGTTCTTC.

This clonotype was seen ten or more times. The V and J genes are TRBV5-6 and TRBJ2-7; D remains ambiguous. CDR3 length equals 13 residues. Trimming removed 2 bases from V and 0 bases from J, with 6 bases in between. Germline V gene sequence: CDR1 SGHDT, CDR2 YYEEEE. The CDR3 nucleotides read TGTGCCAGCAGCTTCAGAAACTCCTACGAGCAGTACTTC. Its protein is CASSFRNSYEQYF.

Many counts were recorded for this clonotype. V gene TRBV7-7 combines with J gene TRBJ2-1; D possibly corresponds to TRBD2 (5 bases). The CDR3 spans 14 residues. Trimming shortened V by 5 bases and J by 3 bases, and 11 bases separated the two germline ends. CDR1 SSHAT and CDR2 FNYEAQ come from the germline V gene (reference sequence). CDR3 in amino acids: CASSPSAGYNEQFF. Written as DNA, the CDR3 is TGTGCCAGCAGCCCCAGCGCGGGCTACAATGAGCAGTTCTTC.

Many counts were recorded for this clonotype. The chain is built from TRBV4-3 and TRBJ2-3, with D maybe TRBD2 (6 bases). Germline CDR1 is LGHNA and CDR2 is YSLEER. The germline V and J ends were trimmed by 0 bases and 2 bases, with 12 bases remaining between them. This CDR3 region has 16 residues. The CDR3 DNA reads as TGCGCCAGCAGCCAAGATTTGCGGGAAGACACAGATACGCAGTATTTT. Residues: CASSQDLREDTDTQYF.

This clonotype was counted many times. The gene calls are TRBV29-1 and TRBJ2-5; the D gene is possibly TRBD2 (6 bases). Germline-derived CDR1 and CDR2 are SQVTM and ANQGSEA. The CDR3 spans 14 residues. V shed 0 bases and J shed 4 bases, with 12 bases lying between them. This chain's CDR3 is CSVEEERRGETQYF. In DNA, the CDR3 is TGCAGCGTTGAAGAAGAACGGAGGGGAGAGACCCAGTACTTC.

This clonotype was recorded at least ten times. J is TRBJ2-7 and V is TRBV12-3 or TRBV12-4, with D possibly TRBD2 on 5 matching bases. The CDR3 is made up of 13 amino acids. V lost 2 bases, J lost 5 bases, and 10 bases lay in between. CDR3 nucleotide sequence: TGTGCCAGCAGTTTAAACGGGATTGACGAGCAGTACTTC. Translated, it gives CASSLNGIDEQYF.

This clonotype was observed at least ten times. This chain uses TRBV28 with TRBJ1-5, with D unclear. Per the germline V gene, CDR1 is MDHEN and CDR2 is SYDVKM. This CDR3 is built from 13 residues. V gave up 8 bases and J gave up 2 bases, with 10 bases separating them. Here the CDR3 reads CASFDQGNQPQHF. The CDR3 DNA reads TGTGCCAGCTTTGACCAGGGCAATCAGCCCCAGCATTTT.